Presented here are 5 T cell receptor beta chains from one specimen sequenced in a study of CD4 T cells in relation to SARS-CoV-2 and coronaviruses. Profiling relied on immunoSEQ multiplex PCR, and the TCRdb table lists in-frame clones only, not all of them. The data contain 38,000 or so clones, roughly 80% of them singletons. No cognate antigen is known for these TCRs. The sequenced sample was memory CD4+ T cells from PBMCs, cultured in vitro. The receptors were sampled from an adult with COVID-19.

The chain is built from TRBV3-1 (or the pseudogene TRBV3-2) and TRBJ2-5, with D perhaps TRBD1 or TRBD2 (5 bases each). The germline V gene encodes CDR1 LGHDT and CDR2 YNNKEL (reference sequence). This CDR3 is 13 amino acids long. V was shortened by 1 base and J by 5 bases, with 8 bases between the two germline ends. CDR3 amino acids: CASSQARDETQYF. The CDR3 coding sequence is TGTGCCAGCAGCCAAGCCAGGGACGAGACCCAGTACTTC.

V is TRBV2 and J is TRBJ2-7; no clear D. The CDR3 sequence is 14 residues long. Trimming removed 4 bases from V and 4 bases from J, with 14 bases in between. Germline lookup yields CDR1 SNHLY and CDR2 FYNNEI. CDR3 protein: CASSGGLLDYEQYF. The CDR3 DNA is TGTGCCAGCAGTGGGGGTTTACTGGATTACGAGCAGTACTTC.

This clone has only one observation. The chain carries TRBV25-1 and TRBJ2-1; 13 bases line up with TRBD2. The junction had 8 bases not matched to a gene; V was cut back by 4 bases and J by 8 bases. The CDR3 runs to 16 residues. Germline assignment: CDR1 MGHDK and CDR2 SYGVNS. The CDR3 loop reads CASSGPPGLAGYEQFF. DNA of the CDR3: TGTGCCAGCAGTGGACCGCCGGGACTAGCGGGATATGAGCAGTTCTTC.

The chain carries TRBV30 and TRBJ2-3, with TRBD1 matching 7 bases. This CDR3 region has 15 residues. V gave up 0 bases and J gave up 6 bases; unmatched junction bases: 9. Germline V gives CDR1 GTSNPN, CDR2 SVGIG (reference sequence). The CDR3 region has the DNA TGTGCCTGGAGTGTAGGACAGGCCGCACGTGATACGCAGTATTTT. Its protein product is CAWSVGQAARDTQYF.

The chain recombines TRBV30 with TRBJ2-1, with D unresolved. In germline, CDR1 is GTSNPN, CDR2 SVGIG (reference sequence). The CDR3 length is 12 residues. V lost 2 bases and J 8 bases, leaving 10 bases between the germline ends. CDR3 residues: CAWSSASDEQFF. The CDR3 region has the DNA TGTGCCTGGAGTTCCGCGAGCGATGAGCAGTTCTTC. Full variable domain (outside the CDR3, taken from reference TRBV30 and TRBJ2-1): SQTIHQWPATLVQPVGSPLSLECTVEGTSNPNLYWYRQAAGRGLQLLFYSVGIGQISSEVPQNLSASRPQDRQFILSSKKLLLSDSGFYLCAWSSASDEQFFGPGTRLTVL.